Ten or more counts support the clone carrying this T cell receptor beta chain. One end of the junction does not line up with germline, which may come from a read error. This sample was taken from a study of molecular identifiers for immune sequencing clone quantification. Each library that profiled naive CD8 cells came from roughly 20,000 to 1,000,000 sorted cells with 10%, 30% or 50% RNA. This CDR3 spans 12 amino acids. Germline loops: CDR1 SQVTM, CDR2 ANQGSEA. TCRdb redid the calling of the PCR reads with MiXCR, one entry per CDR3 protein. The data show approximately 60,000 distinct CDR3 sequences, approximately 18% seen once.

The chain carries TRBV29-1 and TRBJ1-2; no reliable D call. Sequenced material: naive CD8+ T cells from blood, with Jurkat cell RNA spiked in. Sample subset: FACS-sorted CD8+CD4-CCR7+CD45RA+ naive T cells. The origin of this receptor is a human donor in good health. Some libraries in this study had Jurkat cell RNA spiked in. DNA of the CDR3: TGCAGCGCCAATCGGGCCCCCGGCGGCTACTCCTTC. Translated, it gives CSANRAPGGYSF.